These 27 T cell receptor beta chains were all obtained from the same sample, sequenced in a study of CD8+CD57+ T cells in acquired aplastic anemia. Genomic DNA constituted the template upon which TCR beta VDJ and CDR3 profiling was performed. TCRdb processed the reads anew with MiXCR; each CDR3 protein has one entry. The sample shows around 150,000 distinct CDR3 sequences, about 45% of them seen only once. All patients picked for sequencing had shown, by flow cytometry, an expansion of CD8+CD57+ cells. The sequenced sample was sorted CD4+, CD8+, or CD8+CD57+ T cells (not recorded which) from PBMCs. The origin of the receptors is a human donor with aplastic anemia.

The chain combines TRBV5-4 with TRBJ1-6; D remains ambiguous. Trimming left V 0 bases short and J 8 bases short, with 6 bases between. Germline CDR1 reads SGHNT; CDR2 reads YYREEE (reference sequence). The CDR3 has 13 residues. The CDR3: CASSLEGHSPLHF. The CDR3 DNA reads as TGTGCCAGCAGCTTGGAAGGGCATTCACCCCTCCACTTT.

This clonotype is a singleton in its sample. The V call is TRBV15, the J call TRBJ2-1, with D maybe TRBD2 (5 bases). V gave up 1 base and J gave up 6 bases, with 7 bases separating them. Germline V CDR1 and CDR2: LNHNV, YYDKDF (reference sequence). This CDR3 is 13 amino acids long. CDR3 loop: CATSRAGINEQFF. DNA of the CDR3: TGTGCCACCAGCAGAGCGGGGATCAATGAGCAGTTCTTC.

This chain connects TRBV19 to TRBJ2-7; TRBD1 matches at 10 bases. The V gene's germline CDR1 is LNHDA and CDR2 SQIVND (reference sequence). The CDR3 totals 15 residues. V was pared by 5 bases and J by 3 bases, with 7 bases of the junction left unmatched. The CDR3 coding sequence is TGTGCCAGTAGTGGCCGGGGACAGGGGCACTACGAGCAGTACTTC. Amino acid sequence: CASSGRGQGHYEQYF.

The rearrangement links TRBV6-1 to TRBJ2-1; D possibly corresponds to TRBD2 (6 bases). The CDR3 loop spans 16 amino acids. The V end lost 6 bases, the J end lost 7 bases, and 22 bases lay between the germline ends. Germline values: CDR1 MNHNS, CDR2 SASEGT. DNA of the CDR3: TGTGCCAGCAGAACTAGGCGGGTCGGCGGGATAAATGAGCAGTTCTTC. The encoded protein is CASRTRRVGGINEQFF.

This clonotype was counted many times. This sequence joins TRBV6-5 and TRBJ1-4; D perhaps matches TRBD1 (5 bases). In germline, CDR1 is MNHEY, CDR2 SVGAGI. The CDR3 has 15 residues. Trimming pared 4 bases from V and 5 bases from J, leaving 14 bases between. DNA of the CDR3: TGTGCCAGCAGTTCAGGGCGACATCAGAATGAAAAACTGTTTTTT. This codes for CASSSGRHQNEKLFF.

This clonotype has at least ten counts. The rearrangement joins TRBV12-3 or TRBV12-4 to TRBJ1-1; D not certain. CDR3 length: 13 amino acids. V was trimmed by 1 base and J by 6 bases, leaving 9 bases between them. The CDR3 nucleotides read TGTGCCAGCAGTTTAGGGGTTAGTCCTGAAGCTTTCTTT. It yields the protein CASSLGVSPEAFF.

J is TRBJ2-2 and V is TRBV24-1, with a tentative D call TRBD2 (6 bases). The length of the CDR3 is 13 residues. Germline V gene sequence: CDR1 KGHDR, CDR2 SFDVKD. The V gene lost 9 bases and the J gene lost 1 base, with 8 bases spanning the gap. Written as DNA, the CDR3 is TGTGCCACCCGGGACTTGAACACCGGGGAGCTGTTTTTT. Its protein is CATRDLNTGELFF.

This clonotype was detected many times. The chain recombines TRBV12-3 or TRBV12-4 with TRBJ1-3, with 8 nucleotides matching TRBD1. This CDR3 is 14 amino acids long. V gave up 3 bases and J gave up 4 bases; unmatched junction bases: 2. The CDR3 DNA reads as TGTGCCAGCAGTTTCAGGGGGCAAGGAAACACCATATATTTT. This gives the protein CASSFRGQGNTIYF.

The rearrangement links TRBV7-2 to TRBJ2-5, with D tentatively TRBD1 or TRBD2 (6 bases each). Germline V lookup: CDR1 SGHTA, CDR2 FQGNSA. V gave up 2 bases and J gave up 4 bases, with 14 bases separating them. This CDR3 is built from 15 residues. The CDR3 is CASSLIGGRGETQYF. CDR3 DNA: TGTGCCAGCAGCTTAATAGGGGGGCGGGGAGAGACCCAGTACTTC.

A word on this clonotype: A much larger clone is a single base away; this may be a read error. The gene calls are TRBV11-1 and TRBJ2-7, with TRBD2 matching 9 bases. The tail of the sequence fits TRBJ2-5 better, so the J call may be wrong. Germline V lookup: CDR1 SGHAT, CDR2 FQDESV (reference sequence). The CDR3 contains 17 residues. Written as DNA, the CDR3 is TGTGCCAGCAGCTTGGGACAAGCGGGAGGCCCCCAAGAGACCCAGTACTTC. Protein product: CASSLGQAGGPQETQYF.

The V and J genes are TRBV27 and TRBJ2-5; 11 positions match TRBD1. CDR1 is MNHEY, CDR2 SMNVEV, per germline (reference sequence). V lost 4 bases and J lost 6; bases outside the gene matches: 7. The CDR3 loop spans 15 amino acids. The CDR3 loop reads CASSSRTGGVKTQYF. The CDR3 DNA is TGTGCCAGCAGTTCTCGGACAGGGGGCGTAAAGACCCAGTACTTC.

Concerning this clonotype: Compared with germline, one end of the junction differs, possibly owing to a read error. The V call is TRBV24-1, the J call TRBJ2-1; D ambiguous. CDR3 length equals 14 residues. Per germline, CDR1 KGHDR and CDR2 SFDVKD. Written as DNA, the CDR3 is TGTGCCACCAGTGATCCCTCCAACCGATCTCCTTCTCTCTTC. The encoded protein is CATSDPSNRSPSLF.

This clonotype was seen ten or more times. The chain links TRBV7-9 to TRBJ1-6, with 10 bases identical to TRBD1. CDR1 is SEHNR and CDR2 is FQNEAQ in the germline V gene (reference sequence). This CDR3 contains 18 residues. Trimming cost V 2 bases and J 8 bases; bases outside gene matches: 12. The CDR3 sequence is CASSLKGRQGAADSPLHF. The DNA of the CDR3 is TGTGCCAGCAGCTTAAAGGGAAGACAGGGGGCGGCTGATTCACCCCTCCACTTT. The full variable domain, in which reference TRBV7-9 and TRBJ1-6 provide the parts outside the CDR3, is DTGVSQNPRHKITKRGQNVTFRCDPISEHNRLYWYRQTLGQGPEFLTYFQNEAQLEKSRLLSDRFSAERPKGSFSTLEIQRTEQGDSAMYLCASSLKGRQGAADSPLHFGNGTRLTVT.

Note on this clonotype: The CDR3 does not end in the conserved phenylalanine or tryptophan, so this is likely a read error. The J gene is TRBJ2-7, the V gene TRBV7-2; no clear D. The germline CDR1 and CDR2 sequences are SGHTA and FQGNSA. Trimming removed 5 bases at V and 7 bases at J, with 18 bases between. The CDR3 covers 14 residues. The CDR3 loop is CASSGRTTSGEQYL. The DNA for the CDR3 is TGTGCCAGCAGCGGAAGAACTACCTCTGGGGAGCAGTACCTC.

This clonotype occurred many times. V is TRBV13 and J is TRBJ2-5; no reliable D call. The CDR3 is 14 residues long. V was pared by 2 bases and J by 1 base, with 8 bases between. Per the germline V gene, CDR1 is PRHDT and CDR2 is FYEKMQ (reference sequence). The CDR3 sequence is CASSLRRSQETQYF. CDR3 nucleotide sequence: TGTGCCAGCAGCTTACGGCGGAGCCAAGAGACCCAGTACTTC.

The chain has TRBV19 and TRBJ2-7, with D tentatively TRBD1 (6 bases). Trimming pared 5 bases from V and 5 bases from J, leaving 13 bases between. The germline CDR1 and CDR2 sequences are LNHDA and SQIVND (reference sequence). The CDR3 has 13 amino acids. The CDR3 coding sequence is TGTGCCAGTAGTCCCCCCGGGACAAACGAGCAGTACTTC. It yields the protein CASSPPGTNEQYF.

The chain carries TRBV5-1 and TRBJ2-3; tentative D call: TRBD2 (6 bases). Germline V CDR1 and CDR2: SGHRS, YFSETQ. The germline V and J ends were trimmed by 2 bases and 2 bases, with 12 bases remaining between them. This CDR3 has 15 residues. Written as DNA, the CDR3 is TGCGCCAGCAGCTTTAGACCGGGGGACACAGATACGCAGTATTTT. It is translated as CASSFRPGDTDTQYF.

Only a few counts were recorded for this clonotype. This chain uses TRBV4-2 with TRBJ2-1; the D gene is possibly TRBD2 (5 bases). The CDR3 runs 17 residues. The germline V gene encodes CDR1 LGHNA and CDR2 YNFKEQ. The V end lost 0 bases, the J end lost 0 bases, and 12 bases lay between the germline ends. The CDR3 reads CASSQDTGNPSYNEQFF. In DNA form, the CDR3 reads TGTGCCAGCAGCCAAGATACCGGGAATCCCTCCTACAATGAGCAGTTCTTC.

The rearrangement links TRBV11-2 to TRBJ2-7, with 14 bases lining up with TRBD2. CDR3 length: 16 residues. V was pared by 4 bases and J by 3 bases, with 5 bases of the junction left unmatched. Germline CDR1 reads SGHAT; CDR2 reads FQNNGV. In DNA form, the CDR3 reads TGTGCCAGCAGCTCGGGACTAGCGGGAGTAAGCTACGAGCAGTACTTC. This encodes CASSSGLAGVSYEQYF. Combining the CDR3 with reference TRBV11-2 and TRBJ2-7 gives the whole variable domain EAGVAQSPRYKIIEKRQSVAFWCNPISGHATLYWYQQILGQGPKLLIQFQNNGVVDDSQLPKDRFSAERLKGVDSTLKIQPAKLEDSAVYLCASSSGLAGVSYEQYFGPGTRLTVT.

V usage is TRBV2 and J usage is TRBJ1-2; weak D call: TRBD1 (6 bases). V lost 4 bases and J 6 bases, leaving 6 bases between the germline ends. The V gene's germline CDR1 is SNHLY and CDR2 FYNNEI. The CDR3 sequence is 11 residues long. The CDR3 DNA reads as TGTGCCAGCAGTGGACAGGATGGCTACACCTTC. Residues: CASSGQDGYTF. Complete variable domain (other parts from reference TRBV2 and TRBJ1-2): EPEVTQTPSHQVTQMGQEVILRCVPISNHLYFYWYRQILGQKVEFLVSFYNNEISEKSEIFDDQFSVERPDGSNFTLKIRSTKLEDSAMYFCASSGQDGYTFGSGTRLTVV.

This clonotype was counted at least ten times. This rearrangement joins TRBV4-2 to TRBJ1-3; 8 bases align to TRBD1. CDR1 LGHNA and CDR2 YNFKEQ come from the germline V gene. J was trimmed by 0 bases and V by 4 bases; bases with no gene match: 8. This CDR3 contains 17 residues. The CDR3: CASSRDAGGSSGNTIYF. Written as DNA, the CDR3 is TGTGCCAGCAGCCGAGATGCAGGGGGCAGCTCTGGAAACACCATATATTTT.

To note about this clonotype: A single base separates this from a much larger clone, so it may be a read error. This chain uses TRBV28 with TRBJ1-1; no clear D. Germline V gene lookup returns CDR1 MDHEN and CDR2 SYDVKM. This CDR3 contains 13 residues. The DNA of the CDR3 is TGTGCCAGCACTGTCAGCATGAACACTGAAGTTTTCTTT. This encodes CASTVSMNTEVFF.

About this clonotype itself: One end of the junction is discordant with germline, which a read error may explain. The chain is built from TRBV10-3 and TRBJ2-5; 9 nucleotides align to TRBD1. This CDR3 spans 14 amino acids. Germline V gene lookup returns CDR1 ENHRY and CDR2 SYGVKD. In DNA form, the CDR3 reads TGTGCCAGCAGTTCCCCGGACAGGGGTGAGACCCAGTACTTC. Protein sequence: CASSSPDRGETQYF.

This clonotype was detected many times. V and J are TRBV28 and TRBJ1-2; a possible D gene is TRBD1 (5 bases). The CDR3 covers 14 residues. V gave up 7 bases and J gave up 3 bases, with 15 bases separating them. The germline V gene encodes CDR1 MDHEN and CDR2 SYDVKM. The CDR3 loop reads CASNTRGFYYGYTF. In DNA, the CDR3 is TGTGCCAGCAATACCCGGGGCTTTTACTATGGCTACACCTTC.

This clonotype was seen ten or more times. This chain joins TRBV11-2 and TRBJ1-1; D gene ambiguous. The germline gives CDR1 SGHAT, CDR2 FQNNGV. The CDR3 spans 14 residues. Deletions cut 2 bases from V and 1 base from J, with 8 bases between. CDR3 amino acids: CASSLKGSNTEAFF. The DNA for the CDR3 is TGTGCCAGCAGCTTAAAGGGTTCGAACACTGAAGCTTTCTTT.

The chain joins TRBV7-2 to TRBJ2-7; a weak D match, TRBD2 (5 bases). This CDR3 has 14 amino acids. Germline V lookup: CDR1 SGHTA, CDR2 FQGNSA. V gave up 7 bases and J gave up 1 base, with 14 bases separating them. The CDR3 coding sequence is TGTGCCAGCAAAATAGCGATCAATTCCTACGAGCAGTACTTC. This encodes CASKIAINSYEQYF.

About this clonotype: With a much larger clone just one base away, this may be a read error. The chain uses TRBV10-3 and TRBJ2-1, with 8 bases aligning to TRBD2. After removal of 5 bases from V and 3 bases from J, the junction contained 9 bases not matched to a gene. This CDR3 spans 16 amino acids. The germline V gene has CDR1 ENHRY and CDR2 SYGVKD. CDR3 DNA: TGTGCCATCAGTTTCGGTATTCTAGCGGGCTACAATGAGCAGTTCTTC. Translating gives CAISFGILAGYNEQFF.